These 4 T cell receptor beta chains were all obtained from the same sample, sequenced in a study of CD8 T cells in Susac syndrome. Random hexamers primed reverse transcription of 0.5 to 1 ug RNA. A single record per CDR3 protein comes from TCRdb applying MiXCR to the immunoSEQ multiplex PCR reads. The table includes about 120,000 distinct CDR3 sequences, roughly 94% detected once. The sample comprised CD4+ T cells from PBMCs. These receptors came from a human donor in good health.

The V gene is TRBV27, the J gene TRBJ2-7; D may be TRBD1 (7 bases). Germline assignment: CDR1 MNHEY and CDR2 SMNVEV (reference sequence). With 2 bases removed from V and 1 base from J, the gap between germline ends came to 12 bases. This CDR3 is 15 amino acids long. CDR3 in amino acids: CASSLLQGGSYEQYF. CDR3 bases: TGTGCCAGCAGTTTACTCCAGGGGGGATCCTACGAGCAGTACTTC.

The chain employs TRBV15 and TRBJ1-5; no definite D call. The length of the CDR3 is 14 residues. In germline, CDR1 is LNHNV, CDR2 YYDKDF (reference sequence). The V and J ends lost 0 bases and 6 bases respectively, with 9 bases between them. CDR3 sequence reads: CATSRESMGQPQHF. For the CDR3, the DNA is TGTGCCACCAGCAGAGAGTCGATGGGTCAGCCCCAGCATTTT. Full variable domain (missing parts from reference TRBV15 and TRBJ1-5): DAMVIQNPRYQVTQFGKPVTLSCSQTLNHNVMYWYQQKSSQAPKLLFHYYDKDFNNEADTPDNFQSRRPNTSFCFLDIRSPGLGDTAMYLCATSRESMGQPQHFGDGTRLSIL.

The V and J genes are TRBV9 and TRBJ2-7; a weak D match, TRBD2 (6 bases). Per germline, CDR1 SGDLS and CDR2 YYNGEE. The germline V and J ends were trimmed by 4 bases and 4 bases, with 18 bases remaining between them. The CDR3 covers 15 residues. In nucleotides, the CDR3 is TGTGCCAGCAGCCCCCATGAGGCGGGAAAGTACGAGCAGTACTTC. Amino acid sequence: CASSPHEAGKYEQYF.

The gene calls are TRBV3-1 and TRBJ2-1; 9 bases line up with TRBD2. The CDR3 has 16 amino acids. Losses at the gene ends were 0 bases for V and 3 bases for J; bases not matched to a gene: 3. The germline CDR1 and CDR2 sequences are LGHDT and YNNKEL (reference sequence). Here the CDR3 DNA reads TGTGCCAGCAGCCAAGACCTAGCGGGACACTACAATGAGCAGTTCTTC. It codes for CASSQDLAGHYNEQFF.